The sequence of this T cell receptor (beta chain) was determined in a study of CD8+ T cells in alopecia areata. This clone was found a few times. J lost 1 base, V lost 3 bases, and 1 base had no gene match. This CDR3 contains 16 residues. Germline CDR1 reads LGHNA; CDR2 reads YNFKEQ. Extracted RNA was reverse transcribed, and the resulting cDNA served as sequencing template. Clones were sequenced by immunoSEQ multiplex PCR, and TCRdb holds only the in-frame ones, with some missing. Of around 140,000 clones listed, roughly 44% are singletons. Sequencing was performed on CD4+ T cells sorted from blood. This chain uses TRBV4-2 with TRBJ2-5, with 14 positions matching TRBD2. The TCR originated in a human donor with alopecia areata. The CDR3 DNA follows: TGTGCCAGCAGCCAGGGGACTAGCGGGGGCCAAGAGACCCAGTACTTC. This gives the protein CASSQGTSGGQETQYF.